These T cell receptor beta chains were read from a single sample in a study of T cells in Graves' hyperthyroidism and ophthalmopathy. Via MiXCR, TCRdb re-called the multiplex PCR reads, giving one row per CDR3 protein. The profile shows under 450,000 distinct CDR3 sequences, 15% to 18% of them singletons. The sequenced material came from blood. All receptors come from a woman younger than 35 with Graves' hyperthyroidism. Both conserved end residues are part of each CDR3. D genes are given only for firm matches. Some rows have no size entry. The others give once, few or many, or a class for an expanded clone.

j_gene | abundance | d_gene | v_gene | CDR3aa | CDR3nt
TRBJ2-5 | many | . | TRBV7-7 | CASSLFGGQETQYF | TGTGCTAGCAGCTTATTCGGGGGCCAAGAGACCCAGTACTTC
TRBJ2-4 | many | TRBD2 | TRBV7-8 | CASSLVELAGGKNIQYF | TGTGCCAGCAGCTTAGTTGAGCTAGCGGGAGGCAAAAACATTCAGTACTTC
TRBJ2-1 | few | TRBD1 | TRBV19 | CASRTGGYNEQFF | TGTGCCAGTAGAACAGGGGGCTACAATGAGCAGTTCTTC
TRBJ1-5 | . | TRBD1 | TRBV28 | CASELGWTGEEQPQHF | TGTGCCAGTGAACTCGGTTGGACAGGGGAGGAGCAGCCCCAGCATTTT
TRBJ2-1 | . | TRBD1 | TRBV7-2 | CASTTGATYNEQFF | TGTGCCAGTACAACAGGGGCGACCTACAATGAGCAGTTCTTC
TRBJ2-2 | few | TRBD1 | TRBV15 | CATSSRDRVDTGELFF | TGTGCCACCAGCAGCCGGGACAGGGTCGACACCGGGGAGCTGTTTTTT
TRBJ2-2 | . | . | TRBV2 | CASLLAKNTGVLFF | TGTGCCAGCTTACTAGCTAAGAACACCGGGGTGCTGTTTTTT
TRBJ2-3 | many | . | TRBV12-3/TRBV12-4 | CASSLSASTDTQYF | TGTGCCAGCAGTTTGTCTGCGAGCACAGATACGCAGTATTTT
TRBJ1-5 | few | . | TRBV10-2 | CASSESAGRRPQHF | TGCGCCAGCAGTGAGTCAGCGGGCCGGCGGCCCCAGCATTTT
TRBJ1-3 | many | . | TRBV11-1 | CASSRTDSSGNTIYF | TGTGCCAGCAGCCGAACCGACAGCTCTGGAAACACCATATATTTT
TRBJ2-4 | . | . | TRBV9 | CASSVGPGAKNIQYF | TGTGCCAGCAGCGTAGGCCCTGGCGCCAAAAACATTCAGTACTTC
TRBJ2-2 | many | TRBD1 | TRBV2 | CASTIDRDTGELFF | TGTGCCAGCACTATTGACAGGGACACCGGGGAGCTGTTTTTT
TRBJ2-3 | . | TRBD2 | TRBV24-1 | CATSVLAGGADTQYF | TGTGCCACCAGTGTGCTAGCGGGGGGAGCAGATACGCAGTATTTT
TRBJ2-1 | many | TRBD2 | TRBV7-2 | CASSYSGRGYNEQFF | TGTGCCAGCAGCTATAGCGGGAGGGGGTACAATGAGCAGTTCTTC
TRBJ2-5 | few | TRBD1 | TRBV19 | CASSTQGEQETQYF | TGTGCCAGTAGTACTCAGGGGGAACAAGAGACCCAGTACTTC
TRBJ2-5 | . | . | TRBV5-1 | CASSFRHKEETQYF | TGCGCCAGCAGCTTCCGGCACAAAGAAGAGACCCAGTACTTC
TRBJ2-1 | few | TRBD2 | TRBV6-5 | CASSYPASGDNEQFF | TGTGCCAGCAGTTACCCGGCTAGCGGCGACAATGAGCAGTTCTTC
TRBJ1-5 | . | . | TRBV3-1 | CASSPQGGQGQPQHF | TGTGCCAGCAGCCCACAGGGTGGGCAAGGTCAGCCCCAGCATTTT
TRBJ2-2 | many | TRBD1 | TRBV6-5 | CASSYSWTGDTGELFF | TGTGCCAGCAGTTACTCCTGGACAGGGGACACCGGGGAGCTGTTTTTT
TRBJ2-2 | . | TRBD1 | TRBV20-1 | CSARSQGASVTGELFF | TGCAGTGCTAGATCCCAGGGGGCCTCGGTGACCGGGGAGCTGTTTTTT
TRBJ1-2 | few | . | TRBV19 | CASSGIGVVGYTF | TGTGCCAGTAGTGGGATCGGGGTCGTTGGCTACACCTTC
TRBJ1-6 | many | TRBD1 | TRBV2 | CASRGDRLVSPLHF | TGTGCCAGCAGAGGGGACAGGTTGGTCTCACCCCTCCACTTT
TRBJ2-1 | . | TRBD2 | TRBV12-3/TRBV12-4 | CASKPDGRGAYNEQFF | TGTGCCAGCAAACCCGACGGGAGGGGCGCCTACAATGAGCAGTTCTTC
TRBJ2-7 | . | . | TRBV5-1 | CASSLEADLYEQYF | TGCGCCAGCAGCTTGGAGGCAGACCTCTACGAGCAGTACTTC
TRBJ2-7 | many | . | TRBV6-1 | CASRGGALEQYF | TGTGCCAGCAGGGGGGGGGCGCTCGAGCAGTACTTC
TRBJ2-3 | . | TRBD2 | TRBV7-6 | CASSLAAILAGTTDTQYF | TGTGCCAGCAGCTTAGCCGCGATCCTAGCGGGGACCACAGATACGCAGTATTTT
TRBJ2-2 | . | . | TRBV27 | CASSPARTDHRTVGELFF | TGTGCCAGCAGTCCCGCCCGGACCGACCACCGAACAGTTGGGGAGCTGTTTTTT
TRBJ2-7 | few | . | TRBV3-1 | CASSQDPEGSYYEQYF | TGTGCCAGCAGCCAAGACCCTGAGGGGAGCTACTACGAGCAGTACTTC
TRBJ2-3 | . | TRBD2 | TRBV2 | CASSRPGLAGGADTQYF | TGTGCCAGCAGTAGACCGGGACTAGCGGGGGGCGCAGATACGCAGTATTTT
TRBJ1-5 | many | . | TRBV28 | CASAAHNQPQHF | TGTGCCAGCGCAGCTCACAATCAGCCCCAGCATTTT
TRBJ2-7 | many | TRBD2 | TRBV28 | CASTTSGTPYEQYF | TGTGCCAGCACGACTAGCGGCACTCCCTACGAGCAGTACTTC
TRBJ2-1 | . | . | TRBV24-1 | CATSGRSSYNEQFF | TGTGCCACCAGTGGGAGGAGCTCCTACAATGAGCAGTTCTTC
TRBJ2-2 | . | . | TRBV7-2 | CASSLDLGLTGELFF | TGTGCCAGCAGCTTAGACTTAGGTTTAACCGGGGAGCTGTTTTTT
TRBJ2-7 | many | . | TRBV14 | CASSHRTGALPSYEQYF | TGTGCCAGCAGCCACCGCACGGGGGCTTTGCCTTCTTACGAGCAGTACTTC
TRBJ1-5 | . | TRBD1 | TRBV6-1 | CASSDGWTHRGPRGWRQPQHF | TGTGCCAGCAGTGACGGATGGACCCACCGGGGGCCCAGGGGGTGGAGGCAGCCCCAGCATTTT
TRBJ1-5 | . | . | TRBV15 | CATSRDLLGGIQPQHF | TGTGCCACCAGCAGAGATTTATTGGGGGGGATTCAGCCCCAGCATTTT
TRBJ2-7 | few | TRBD1 | TRBV20-1 | CSATQGATYEQYF | TGCAGTGCTACCCAGGGGGCCACCTACGAGCAGTACTTC
TRBJ2-3 | few | TRBD2 | TRBV6-2/TRBV6-3 | CASSYVATRDYTDTQYF | TGTGCCAGCAGTTACGTAGCCACCCGGGACTATACAGATACGCAGTATTTT
TRBJ2-3 | . | . | TRBV2 | CASSGSGWTDTQYF | TGTGCCAGCAGTGGTTCTGGGTGGACAGATACGCAGTATTTT
TRBJ2-3 | many | . | TRBV5-8 | CASSYGRRTDTQYF | TGTGCCAGCAGCTATGGGCGGCGCACAGATACGCAGTATTTT
TRBJ2-5 | . | . | TRBV4-3 | CASSQVLQGETQYF | TGCGCCAGCAGCCAAGTTCTGCAGGGAGAGACCCAGTACTTC
TRBJ2-1 | many | . | TRBV2 | CASSALENNEQFF | TGTGCCAGCAGTGCCCTGGAAAACAATGAGCAGTTCTTC
TRBJ1-5 | . | . | TRBV5-1 | CASAIGQAGQPQHF | TGCGCCAGCGCTATCGGGCAGGCGGGTCAGCCCCAGCATTTT
TRBJ2-7 | many | TRBD1 | TRBV5-1 | CASSLEGGPYEQYF | TGCGCCAGCAGCTTGGAAGGGGGCCCCTACGAGCAGTACTTC
TRBJ1-6 | . | TRBD1 | TRBV12-3/TRBV12-4 | CASRSKGAPSPLHF | TGTGCCAGCAGAAGCAAGGGGGCCCCATCACCCCTCCACTTT
TRBJ1-1 | many | . | TRBV5-1 | CASSRDRTSNTEAFF | TGCGCCAGCAGCCGAGACAGGACGTCTAACACTGAAGCTTTCTTT
TRBJ2-1 | many | TRBD1 | TRBV4-1 | CASSQGQGRPYNEQFF | TGCGCCAGCAGCCAGGGACAGGGGCGCCCCTACAATGAGCAGTTCTTC
TRBJ1-6 | many | . | TRBV20-1 | CSARERQPNSPLHF | TGCAGTGCTAGAGAGAGGCAGCCTAATTCACCCCTCCACTTT
TRBJ2-1 | many | TRBD1 | TRBV6-5 | CASSYRQGNNEQFF | TGTGCCAGCAGTTACAGACAGGGGAACAATGAGCAGTTCTTC
TRBJ2-5 | . | TRBD2 | TRBV11-2 | CASSHGGVAGPRETQYF | TGTGCCAGCAGCCACGGCGGGGTAGCGGGGCCGCGGGAGACCCAGTACTTC
TRBJ1-1 | . | . | TRBV9 | CASSVEPVNTEAFF | TGTGCCAGCAGCGTAGAGCCAGTGAACACTGAAGCTTTCTTT
TRBJ2-7 | many | TRBD2 | TRBV28 | CASSSPSGSSEQYF | TGTGCCAGCAGTTCCCCTAGCGGGAGTAGCGAGCAGTACTTC
TRBJ2-1 | many | TRBD2 | TRBV13 | CASSLGGTSGYNEQFF | TGTGCCAGCAGCTTAGGGGGGACTAGCGGGTACAATGAGCAGTTCTTC
TRBJ1-5 | few | TRBD1 | TRBV6-1 | CASRTQGFQPQHF | TGTGCCAGCAGGACACAGGGGTTTCAGCCCCAGCATTTT